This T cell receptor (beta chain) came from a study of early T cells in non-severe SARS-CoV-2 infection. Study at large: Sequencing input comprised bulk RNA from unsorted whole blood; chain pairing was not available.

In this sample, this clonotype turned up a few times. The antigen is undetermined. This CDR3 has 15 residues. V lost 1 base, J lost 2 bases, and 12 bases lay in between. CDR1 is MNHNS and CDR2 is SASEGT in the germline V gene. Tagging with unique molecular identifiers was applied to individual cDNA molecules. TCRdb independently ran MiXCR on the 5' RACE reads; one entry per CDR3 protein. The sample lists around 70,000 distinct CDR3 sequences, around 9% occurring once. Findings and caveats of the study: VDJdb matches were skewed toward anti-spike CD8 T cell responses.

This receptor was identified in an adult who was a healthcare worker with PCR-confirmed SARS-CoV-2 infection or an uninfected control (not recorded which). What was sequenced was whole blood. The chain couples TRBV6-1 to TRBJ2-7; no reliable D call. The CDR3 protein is CASSEGPSDAYEQYF. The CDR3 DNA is TGTGCCAGCAGTGAAGGGCCTTCCGACGCCTACGAGCAGTACTTC.